This T cell receptor (beta chain) was sequenced for a study of CD8 T cells in ankylosing spondylitis. Scientists made TCR beta libraries using quantitative 5'-RACE with molecular barcodes. TCRdb ran MiXCR on the 5' RACE reads and lists one entry per CDR3 protein. The sample includes over 400,000 distinct CDR3 sequences, approximately 26% of them seen just once. Germline V gives CDR1 SGHRS, CDR2 YFSETQ. With V trimmed by 0 bases and J by 0 bases, 5 bases remained unmatched. The CDR3 totals 17 residues. Study outcomes and limitations: Ankylosing spondylitis blood appeared to be characterized by a TCR beta motif of 8 or 9 highly homologous variants.

As to this clonotype: Its specificity is unknown.

The TCR sequence derives from a male donor with ankylosing spondylitis. Sample: blood, either unsorted or a sorted T cell fraction (not recorded which). The chain links TRBV5-1 to TRBJ2-2, with 7 bases identical to TRBD1. The CDR3 nucleotides are TGCGCCAGCAGCTTGGCTAGGGACAGCGCGAACACCGGGGAGCTGTTTTTT. Translating it yields CASSLARDSANTGELFF.